These 15 T cell receptor beta chains originate from one sample sequenced in a study of cytomegalovirus exposure and HLA in healthy donors. Use of 60 Vbeta and 13 Jbeta primers characterized the PCR. Generated by immunoSEQ multiplex PCR, the TCRdb table keeps only in-frame clones and is missing some. Found here are 150,000 or so clones, about three quarters of them singletons; the top ten hold about 2%. The sequenced sample consisted of PBMCs. The receptors were gathered from a female donor in good health and CMV-seronegative.

The chain has TRBV28 and TRBJ2-7; 9 bases align to TRBD1. Germline values: CDR1 MDHEN, CDR2 SYDVKM. This CDR3 region has 15 residues. V trimming: 6 bases; J trimming: 0 bases; junction bases outside the gene matches: 6. CDR3 loop: CASREPGQGSYEQYF. DNA of the CDR3: TGTGCCAGCAGAGAACCGGGACAGGGCTCCTACGAGCAGTACTTC.

The chain recombines TRBV7-2 with TRBJ2-1; 10 nucleotides agree with TRBD1. V dropped 5 bases and J dropped 7; count of bases not matched to a gene: 11. Germline V gene data show CDR1 as SGHTA and CDR2 as FQGNSA. The CDR3 contains 16 residues. The CDR3 DNA reads as TGTGCCAGCAGCCATAGGACAGGGGGTCTCAATAATGAGCAGTTCTTC. The encoded protein is CASSHRTGGLNNEQFF.

The chain links TRBV30 to TRBJ1-5; D is unclear. V was shortened by 2 bases and J by 7 bases, with 12 bases between the two germline ends. Germline CDR1 reads GTSNPN; CDR2 reads SVGIG (reference sequence). The CDR3 totals 13 residues. In DNA form, the CDR3 reads TGTGCCTGGAGTTCGGGGTATGGGCAGCCCCAGCATTTT. It translates to CAWSSGYGQPQHF.

CDR3 bases: TGTGCCAGCAGAAGGACAGGGTCCCCCTACGAGCAGTACTTC. As protein: CASRRTGSPYEQYF. This sequence joins TRBV27 and TRBJ2-7; 8 nucleotides align to TRBD1. CDR3 length equals 14 residues. V dropped 6 bases and J dropped 2; count of bases not matched to a gene: 6. The germline V gene has CDR1 MNHEY and CDR2 SMNVEV (reference sequence).

The chain employs TRBV6-1 and TRBJ1-5; tentative D call: TRBD1 (6 bases). Trimming took 4 bases from V and 7 from J, leaving 11 bases between them. CDR1 is MNHNS and CDR2 is SASEGT in the germline V gene. The CDR3 has 13 amino acids. Here the CDR3 DNA reads TGTGCCAGCAGTGTACAGGGAATACAGCCCCAGCATTTT. Encoded protein: CASSVQGIQPQHF.

CDR3 in DNA: TGTGCCAGCAGTGACATCGAGAGGGGACTACTCTCCTCCGGGGAGGGGGGCTACACCTTC. Translation gives CASSDIERGLLSSGEGGYTF. This rearrangement joins TRBV6-4 to TRBJ1-2; D perhaps matches TRBD1 (5 bases). The ends were cut back, 2 bases at V and 8 bases at J, with 33 bases in the middle. Germline CDR1 reads MRHNA; CDR2 reads SNTAGT. This CDR3 is 20 amino acids long.

V usage is TRBV11-2 and J usage is TRBJ2-7, with 10 positions matching TRBD1. The germline CDR1 and CDR2 sequences are SGHAT and FQNNGV. The CDR3 contains 13 residues. J was trimmed by 5 bases and V by 5 bases; bases with no gene match: 3. CDR3 loop: CASSRDRGDEQYF. The CDR3 coding sequence is TGTGCCAGCAGCCGGGACAGGGGCGACGAGCAGTACTTC.

Here the CDR3 reads CASNLGSSYNSPLHF. The DNA of the CDR3 is TGTGCCAGCAACCTCGGGAGCTCCTATAATTCACCCCTCCACTTT. The chain has TRBV6-1 and TRBJ1-6; D ambiguous. V was pared by 7 bases and J by 0 bases, with 10 bases between. CDR1 and CDR2 (germline): MNHNS, SASEGT. The CDR3 is 15 residues long.

The chain combines TRBV30 with TRBJ2-1; 7 bases are a match to TRBD1. Germline V CDR1 and CDR2: GTSNPN, SVGIG (reference sequence). V gave up 5 bases and J gave up 8 bases; unmatched junction bases: 3. This CDR3 region has 11 residues. CDR3 sequence: CAWGTDYEQFF. CDR3 coding DNA: TGTGCCTGGGGGACAGATTATGAGCAGTTCTTC. Full variable domain (rest looked up from reference TRBV30 and TRBJ2-1): SQTIHQWPATLVQPVGSPLSLECTVEGTSNPNLYWYRQAAGRGLQLLFYSVGIGQISSEVPQNLSASRPQDRQFILSSKKLLLSDSGFYLCAWGTDYEQFFGPGTRLTVL.

The genes are TRBV5-4 and TRBJ2-2, with D possibly TRBD2 on 6 matching bases. V shed 3 bases and J shed 2 bases, with 14 bases lying between them. This CDR3 has 16 amino acids. Germline V gives CDR1 SGHNT, CDR2 YYREEE (reference sequence). The CDR3 coding sequence is TGTGCCAGCAGCTACACCGGGACTGTCAACACCGGGGAGCTGTTTTTT. Protein sequence: CASSYTGTVNTGELFF.

The chain couples TRBV6-4 to TRBJ1-6, with 9 nucleotides matching TRBD1. The V gene's germline CDR1 is MRHNA and CDR2 SNTAGT. This CDR3 has 13 amino acids. The V and J ends lost 6 bases and 7 bases, in that order; junction bases with no gene match: 1. The CDR3 bases are TGTGCCAGCAGGGGACAGGGAAATTCACCCCTCCACTTT. Translated: CASRGQGNSPLHF.

The V gene is TRBV9, the J gene TRBJ2-3, with 8 nucleotides matching TRBD2. The CDR3 length is 17 residues. With V trimmed by 0 bases and J by 7 bases, 13 bases remained unmatched. Germline-derived CDR1 and CDR2 are SGDLS and YYNGEE. CDR3: CASSVATSPGGANTQYF. DNA for the CDR3: TGTGCCAGCAGCGTAGCTACGTCCCCCGGGGGGGCGAATACGCAGTATTTT.

This clone was counted only a few times. CDR3 nucleotides: TGTGCCAGCAGCTTGAACGGCGGGGGCTACAATGAGCAGTTCTTC. Translated: CASSLNGGGYNEQFF. V usage is TRBV5-6 and J usage is TRBJ2-1; TRBD2 matches 7 bases. Germline V gene lookup returns CDR1 SGHDT and CDR2 YYEEEE. The CDR3 is made up of 15 amino acids. With V trimmed by 1 base and J by 3 bases, 4 bases remained unmatched.

This chain connects TRBV5-1 to TRBJ1-1; tentatively, D is TRBD1 (5 bases). CDR3 length: 13 residues. Germline values: CDR1 SGHRS, CDR2 YFSETQ. V was pared by 0 bases and J by 8 bases, with 11 bases between. The CDR3 here is CASSLDTGPEAFF. As DNA, the CDR3 is TGCGCCAGCAGCTTGGATACAGGACCGGAAGCTTTCTTT.

This rearrangement joins TRBV10-3 to TRBJ2-7; the D gene is possibly TRBD1 (6 bases). Germline CDR1 ENHRY, CDR2 SYGVKD. V lost 2 bases and J 3 bases, leaving 14 bases between the germline ends. This CDR3 contains 15 residues. This CDR3 is CAISEAPGTNYEQYF. CDR3 sequence (DNA): TGTGCCATCAGTGAGGCCCCCGGGACAAACTACGAGCAGTACTTC.